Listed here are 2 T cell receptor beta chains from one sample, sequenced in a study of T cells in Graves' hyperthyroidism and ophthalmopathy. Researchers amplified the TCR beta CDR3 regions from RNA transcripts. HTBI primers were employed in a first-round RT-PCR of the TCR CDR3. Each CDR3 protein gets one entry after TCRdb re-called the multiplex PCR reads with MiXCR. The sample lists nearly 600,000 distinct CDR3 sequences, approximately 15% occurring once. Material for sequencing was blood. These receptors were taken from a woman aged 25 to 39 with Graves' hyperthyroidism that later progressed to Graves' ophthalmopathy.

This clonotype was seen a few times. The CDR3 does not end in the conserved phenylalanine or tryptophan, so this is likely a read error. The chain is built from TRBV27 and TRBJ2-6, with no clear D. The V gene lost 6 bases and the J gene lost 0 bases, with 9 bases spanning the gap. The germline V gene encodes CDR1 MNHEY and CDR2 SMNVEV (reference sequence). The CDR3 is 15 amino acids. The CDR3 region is CASSPGYSGANVLTS. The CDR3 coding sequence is TGTGCCAGCAGCCCCGGATACTCTGGGGCCAACGTCCTGACTTCC.

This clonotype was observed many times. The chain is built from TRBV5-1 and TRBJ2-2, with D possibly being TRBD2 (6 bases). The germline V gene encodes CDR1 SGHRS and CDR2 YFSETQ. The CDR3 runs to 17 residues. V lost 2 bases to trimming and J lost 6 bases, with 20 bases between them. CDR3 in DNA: TGCGCCAGCAGCTTCGTACTAGCAGGAGCGGATGCCGGGGAGCTGTTTTTT. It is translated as CASSFVLAGADAGELFF.